This T cell receptor (beta chain) was documented in a study of early T cells in non-severe SARS-CoV-2 infection. Overall study context: Sequenced material consisted of bulk RNA (from unsorted whole blood), and chains were unpaired.

This clonotype came up a few times. No antigen is known for it. One entry per CDR3 protein, called by TCRdb with MiXCR from the 5' RACE reads. The table shows 45,000 to 55,000 distinct CDR3 sequences, with around 10% occurring only once. Study-wide findings and caveats: Matching with VDJdb favored anti-spike CD8 responses (missing private and CD4 specificities).

The source material was whole blood. The clonotype comes from an adult who was a healthcare worker with PCR-confirmed SARS-CoV-2 infection or an uninfected control (not recorded which).

The CDR3 DNA sequence: TGCGCCAGCAGCTTAACAGGCTCCACAGATACGCAGTATTTT. It specifies CASSLTGSTDTQYF. The chain has TRBV5-1 and TRBJ2-3, with a tentative D call TRBD1 (5 bases). Germline assignment: CDR1 SGHRS and CDR2 YFSETQ. This CDR3 is 14 amino acids long. The V end lost 2 bases, the J end lost 2 bases, and 9 bases lay between the germline ends. The entire variable domain, with the rest obtained from reference TRBV5-1 and TRBJ2-3, is as follows: KAGVTQTPRYLIKTRGQQVTLSCSPISGHRSVSWYQQTPGQGLQFLFEYFSETQRNKGNFPGRFSGRQFSNSRSEMNVSTLELGDSALYLCASSLTGSTDTQYFGPGTRLTVL.